Listed below are T cell receptor beta chains from one sample, sequenced in a study of OX40 agonist ivuxolimab in advanced cancers. Generated by immunoSEQ multiplex PCR, the TCRdb table keeps only in-frame clones and is missing some. The sample yields around 88,000 clones, approximately 90% seen once. Sequenced here: CD4+ or CD8+ T cells sorted from blood, sampled in a trial of the OX40 agonist ivuxolimab. These receptors were collected from an adult with an advanced solid tumor such as melanoma, head and neck, liver or kidney cancer. The CDR3 runs from the conserved cysteine through the conserved F or W. A D gene is named only where the DNA matches it firmly. Size is stated for part of the rows, as once, few or many counts, or as a class when the clone is expanded.

clone_size: .
j_call: TRBJ2-6
v_call: TRBV19
d_call: .
cdr3_nt: TGTGCCAGTAGTACTAACGGGGCCAACGTCCTGACTTTC
cdr3_aa: CASSTNGANVLTF

clone_size: .
j_call: TRBJ2-1
v_call: TRBV28
d_call: TRBD2
cdr3_nt: TGTGCCAGTGGACTAGCGGGAGGAAGGGATGAGCAGTTCTTC
cdr3_aa: CASGLAGGRDEQFF

clone_size: .
j_call: TRBJ1-4
v_call: TRBV30
d_call: .
cdr3_nt: TGTGCCTGGAGTGATTTACAGGCCGCGGGTGAAAAACTGTTTTTT
cdr3_aa: CAWSDLQAAGEKLFF

clone_size: once
j_call: TRBJ2-2
v_call: TRBV7-2
d_call: .
cdr3_nt: TGTGCCAGCAGCCGTCCTGGCGCCGGGGAGCTGTTTTTT
cdr3_aa: CASSRPGAGELFF

clone_size: .
j_call: TRBJ2-7
v_call: TRBV6-1
d_call: TRBD1
cdr3_nt: TGTGCCAGCAGTTCGGGACAGGGGGCCAGCGAGCAGTACTTC
cdr3_aa: CASSSGQGASEQYF

clone_size: once
j_call: TRBJ1-2
v_call: TRBV6-5
d_call: .
cdr3_nt: TGTGCCAGCAGTTACAGGGCAGCATATGGCTACACCTTC
cdr3_aa: CASSYRAAYGYTF

clone_size: few
j_call: TRBJ2-7
v_call: TRBV11-2
d_call: TRBD1
cdr3_nt: TGTGCCAGCAGCTCCGGTCCTACCACAGGGGCCGAGCAGTACTTC
cdr3_aa: CASSSGPTTGAEQYF

clone_size: .
j_call: TRBJ2-7
v_call: TRBV7-8
d_call: TRBD2
cdr3_nt: TGTGCCAGCAACTTAGCGGGGAGCTCCTACGAGCAGTACTTC
cdr3_aa: CASNLAGSSYEQYF

clone_size: once
j_call: TRBJ1-3
v_call: TRBV30
d_call: .
cdr3_nt: TGTGCCTGGAGTCTCGGAGCCTCTGGAAACACCATATATTTT
cdr3_aa: CAWSLGASGNTIYF

clone_size: .
j_call: TRBJ1-5
v_call: TRBV15
d_call: .
cdr3_nt: TGTGCCACCAGCAGAGATTTGGGATATCAGCCCCAGCATTTT
cdr3_aa: CATSRDLGYQPQHF

clone_size: .
j_call: TRBJ1-2
v_call: TRBV4-1
d_call: .
cdr3_nt: TGCGCCAGCAGCCAAGAACGGGTAAACTATGGCTACACCTTC
cdr3_aa: CASSQERVNYGYTF

clone_size: once
j_call: TRBJ1-2
v_call: TRBV5-6
d_call: .
cdr3_nt: TGTGCCAGCAGCTTGGAAGGGGTGGCCTATGGCTACACCTTC
cdr3_aa: CASSLEGVAYGYTF

clone_size: .
j_call: TRBJ2-7
v_call: TRBV6-1
d_call: .
cdr3_nt: TGTGCCAGCAGTGAAGGGGCTACGAACTACGAGCAGTACTTC
cdr3_aa: CASSEGATNYEQYF

clone_size: .
j_call: TRBJ1-2
v_call: TRBV10-2
d_call: TRBD1
cdr3_nt: TGCGCCAGCAGTGCTCCGGGACAGGAAGCCGGCTACACCTTC
cdr3_aa: CASSAPGQEAGYTF

clone_size: .
j_call: TRBJ1-2
v_call: TRBV19
d_call: .
cdr3_nt: TGTGCCAGTAGGCCAACAGCGTCAGCTAACTATGGCTACACCTTC
cdr3_aa: CASRPTASANYGYTF

clone_size: .
j_call: TRBJ2-7
v_call: TRBV4-1
d_call: .
cdr3_nt: TGCGCCAGCAGCGCGAGGGGCTTTTCCTACGAGCAGTACTTC
cdr3_aa: CASSARGFSYEQYF

clone_size: .
j_call: TRBJ1-5
v_call: TRBV6-5
d_call: .
cdr3_nt: TGTGCCAGCAGTGGAGTCGGAGCCCAGCATTTT
cdr3_aa: CASSGVGAQHF

clone_size: .
j_call: TRBJ2-7
v_call: TRBV6-1
d_call: .
cdr3_nt: TGTGCCAGCACCCCCGGACATTACTCCTACGAGCAGTACTTC
cdr3_aa: CASTPGHYSYEQYF

clone_size: .
j_call: TRBJ1-1
v_call: TRBV7-9
d_call: .
cdr3_nt: TGTGCCAGCATTAGGACAGCTAACACTGAAGCTTTCTTT
cdr3_aa: CASIRTANTEAFF

clone_size: .
j_call: TRBJ2-5
v_call: TRBV10-1
d_call: TRBD2
cdr3_nt: TGCGCCAGCAGTGATGTATCGCGGGGGGAGGTCGAGACCCAGTACTTC
cdr3_aa: CASSDVSRGEVETQYF

clone_size: .
j_call: TRBJ2-7
v_call: TRBV9
d_call: .
cdr3_nt: TGTGCCAGCAGCGCCGCGGGGACCGCCGACTACGAGCAGTACTTC
cdr3_aa: CASSAAGTADYEQYF

clone_size: once
j_call: TRBJ1-5
v_call: TRBV5-5
d_call: TRBD1
cdr3_nt: TGTGCCAGCAGCTTACAGGGGGTAGTATGGCAGCCCCAGCATTTT
cdr3_aa: CASSLQGVVWQPQHF

clone_size: .
j_call: TRBJ2-3
v_call: TRBV9
d_call: .
cdr3_nt: TGTGCCAGCAGCGTATATGTTTCGGGCACAGATACGCAGTATTTT
cdr3_aa: CASSVYVSGTDTQYF

clone_size: .
j_call: TRBJ2-1
v_call: TRBV11-3
d_call: TRBD2
cdr3_nt: TGTGCCAGCAGGCGACTAGCGGGGGGGCAGGGTGAGCAGTTCTTC
cdr3_aa: CASRRLAGGQGEQFF

clone_size: .
j_call: TRBJ2-1
v_call: TRBV19
d_call: TRBD1
cdr3_nt: TGTGCCAGTAGTAGGGGGGACAGGGTGCAGTTCTTC
cdr3_aa: CASSRGDRVQFF

clone_size: .
j_call: TRBJ1-2
v_call: TRBV5-1
d_call: .
cdr3_nt: TGCGCCAGCAGCTTGGATGGTCAGGGCGATGGCTACACCTTC
cdr3_aa: CASSLDGQGDGYTF

clone_size: once
j_call: TRBJ1-5
v_call: TRBV30
d_call: .
cdr3_nt: TGTGCCTGGAGTAACAGGAACAATCAGCCCCAGCATTTT
cdr3_aa: CAWSNRNNQPQHF

clone_size: .
j_call: TRBJ2-2
v_call: TRBV7-9
d_call: .
cdr3_nt: TGTGCCAGCAGCTTAGTCGACGCCGGGGAGCTGTTTTTT
cdr3_aa: CASSLVDAGELFF

clone_size: once
j_call: TRBJ2-7
v_call: TRBV25-1
d_call: TRBD1
cdr3_nt: TGTGCCAGCAGTGAATATAATGGGACAGGACTGTGCCAGTACTTC
cdr3_aa: CASSEYNGTGLCQYF

clone_size: .
j_call: TRBJ2-7
v_call: TRBV6-5
d_call: TRBD1
cdr3_nt: TGTGCCAGCATGGACAGGGAGGTTGGAGAGCAGTACTTC
cdr3_aa: CASMDREVGEQYF

clone_size: .
j_call: TRBJ1-1
v_call: TRBV21-1
d_call: .
cdr3_nt: TGTGCCAGCAGCAAAGAGGTCGGGGAGGGCCTGAACACTGAAGCTTTCTTT
cdr3_aa: CASSKEVGEGLNTEAFF

clone_size: .
j_call: TRBJ1-2
v_call: TRBV30
d_call: .
cdr3_nt: TGTGCCTGGAGTTATGGACAGTACTATGGCTACACCTTC
cdr3_aa: CAWSYGQYYGYTF

clone_size: .
j_call: TRBJ2-2
v_call: TRBV6-5
d_call: TRBD1
cdr3_nt: TGTGCCAGCAGTCAGGGACAGGGGGCGGCCGGGGAGCTGTTTTTT
cdr3_aa: CASSQGQGAAGELFF

clone_size: .
j_call: TRBJ2-3
v_call: TRBV6-5
d_call: .
cdr3_nt: TGTGCCAGCAGTTATCAGTTTGGCTCCCTTCAAGATACGCAGTATTTT
cdr3_aa: CASSYQFGSLQDTQYF

clone_size: once
j_call: TRBJ1-1
v_call: TRBV5-3
d_call: TRBD1
cdr3_nt: TGTGCCAGAAGCACCGGGACAGAGAACACTGAAGCTTTCTTT
cdr3_aa: CARSTGTENTEAFF

clone_size: .
j_call: TRBJ1-4
v_call: TRBV5-1
d_call: .
cdr3_nt: TGCGCCAGCAGCTTGGTGGGAGGAGAAAAACTGTTTTTT
cdr3_aa: CASSLVGGEKLFF

clone_size: .
j_call: TRBJ2-1
v_call: TRBV19
d_call: TRBD2
cdr3_nt: TGTGCCAGTACGGATTGGGGCCCGGGAGGGCACAATGAGCAGTTCTTC
cdr3_aa: CASTDWGPGGHNEQFF

clone_size: .
j_call: TRBJ1-3
v_call: TRBV11-3
d_call: .
cdr3_nt: TGTGCCAGCAGCTTAGCTACCGGTGGAAACACCATATATTTT
cdr3_aa: CASSLATGGNTIYF

clone_size: once
j_call: TRBJ2-3
v_call: TRBV6-5
d_call: .
cdr3_nt: TGTGCCAGCAGCCCTGAGGGACGAAGCACAGATACGCAGTATTTT
cdr3_aa: CASSPEGRSTDTQYF

clone_size: .
j_call: TRBJ1-1
v_call: TRBV5-4
d_call: .
cdr3_nt: TGTGCCAGCCAACCAAACAGGATGAACACTGAAGCTTTCTTT
cdr3_aa: CASQPNRMNTEAFF

clone_size: .
j_call: TRBJ1-5
v_call: TRBV5-5
d_call: .
cdr3_nt: TGTGCCAGCAGCTTAATGGACAGTCAGCCCCAGCATTTT
cdr3_aa: CASSLMDSQPQHF

clone_size: .
j_call: TRBJ2-1
v_call: TRBV30
d_call: .
cdr3_nt: TGTGCCTGGATTACTGCGGGGCGGGTCATTAATGAGCAGTTCTTC
cdr3_aa: CAWITAGRVINEQFF

clone_size: .
j_call: TRBJ2-5
v_call: TRBV6-6
d_call: .
cdr3_nt: TGTGCCAGCAGTTATGGGCTAGCTGGGGAGACCCAGTACTTC
cdr3_aa: CASSYGLAGETQYF

clone_size: .
j_call: TRBJ2-3
v_call: TRBV2
d_call: .
cdr3_nt: TGTGCCAGCAGTGAGTCCGGTGATACGCAGTATTTT
cdr3_aa: CASSESGDTQYF

clone_size: .
j_call: TRBJ2-5
v_call: TRBV19
d_call: .
cdr3_nt: TGTGCCAGTAGTATATTTGGGCAGGGTGGCGAGACCCAGTACTTC
cdr3_aa: CASSIFGQGGETQYF

clone_size: .
j_call: TRBJ1-4
v_call: TRBV5-8
d_call: TRBD1
cdr3_nt: TGTGCCAGCAGCTTACAGGGGCCGGGTGAAAAACTGTTTTTT
cdr3_aa: CASSLQGPGEKLFF

clone_size: .
j_call: TRBJ2-7
v_call: TRBV5-1
d_call: .
cdr3_nt: TGCGCCAGCAGACCGGGACCCCAGGGGGAGCAGTACTTC
cdr3_aa: CASRPGPQGEQYF

clone_size: .
j_call: TRBJ2-7
v_call: TRBV5-6
d_call: TRBD2
cdr3_nt: TGTGCCAGCAGCTTGCTAGCGGTGGCCCACGAGCAGTACTTC
cdr3_aa: CASSLLAVAHEQYF

clone_size: .
j_call: TRBJ1-2
v_call: TRBV5-1
d_call: .
cdr3_nt: TGCGCCAGCAGCTTGGAACCGGGGGAGAACTATGGCTACACCTTC
cdr3_aa: CASSLEPGENYGYTF

clone_size: .
j_call: TRBJ1-2
v_call: TRBV6-1
d_call: .
cdr3_nt: TGTGCCAGCAGTGAGGCAGGGAGCTATGGCTACACCTTC
cdr3_aa: CASSEAGSYGYTF

clone_size: .
j_call: TRBJ1-1
v_call: TRBV18
d_call: .
cdr3_nt: TGTGCCAGCTCACCGCTGGACAGCAGAGATTATGAAGCTTTCTTT
cdr3_aa: CASSPLDSRDYEAFF

clone_size: .
j_call: TRBJ2-5
v_call: TRBV27
d_call: .
cdr3_nt: TGTGCCAGCAGTTTGGGGCCCCAAGAGACCCAGTACTTC
cdr3_aa: CASSLGPQETQYF

clone_size: once
j_call: TRBJ1-6
v_call: TRBV30
d_call: .
cdr3_nt: TGTGCCTGGAGTGTGGCCCGAGATTCACCCCTCCACTTT
cdr3_aa: CAWSVARDSPLHF

clone_size: .
j_call: TRBJ2-3
v_call: TRBV5-1
d_call: .
cdr3_nt: TGCGCCAGCAGCTTGGGTCTTACAGATACGCAGTATTTT
cdr3_aa: CASSLGLTDTQYF

clone_size: once
j_call: TRBJ2-7
v_call: TRBV7-9
d_call: TRBD2
cdr3_nt: TGTGCCAGCAGCTTAGCGGGGGGGTTCGAGCAGTACTTC
cdr3_aa: CASSLAGGFEQYF

clone_size: .
j_call: TRBJ1-1
v_call: TRBV18
d_call: .
cdr3_nt: TGTGCCAGCTCAGGACAGAGGCCCACTGAAGCTTTCTTT
cdr3_aa: CASSGQRPTEAFF